This TCR beta chain emerged from a study of beta chain features in type 1 diabetes. Markers CD45RO/CCR7/CD25/CD127/CD95/CD27 served to sort CD4+ naive, central memory, regulatory and stem cell-like memory cells. The study reverse transcribed the entire isolated RNA, so it sequenced expressed TCRB transcripts. Some clones are missing from TCRdb's copy, which holds only in-frame ones; the method was immunoSEQ multiplex PCR. The sample lists some 900,000 clones, 15% to 20% occurring once. V was pared by 0 bases and J by 1 base, with 12 bases between. This CDR3 is 16 amino acids long. Germline V lookup: CDR1 MNHNY, CDR2 SVGAGI (reference sequence). Study-level points and caveats: Sequencing the cDNA could make cells with high TCR expression show up more than they should.

Of note for this clone: Its antigen is undetermined.

This chain links TRBV6-6 with TRBJ2-5; possibly TRBD2 for D (5 bases). This TCR derives from a woman in her late teens or twenties in good health. The sequenced sample was naive CD4+ T cells from blood. The DNA for the CDR3 is TGTGCCAGCAGTTACTCGATGACTACTTCCCAAGAGACCCAGTACTTC. Its protein product is CASSYSMTTSQETQYF.